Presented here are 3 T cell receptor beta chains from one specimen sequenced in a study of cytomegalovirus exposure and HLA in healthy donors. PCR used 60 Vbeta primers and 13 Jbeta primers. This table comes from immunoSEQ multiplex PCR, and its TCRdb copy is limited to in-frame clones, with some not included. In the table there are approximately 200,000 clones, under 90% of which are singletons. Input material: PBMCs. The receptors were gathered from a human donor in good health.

The CDR3 region is CSIWTAGELFF. The CDR3 DNA sequence: TGCAGCATTTGGACAGCCGGGGAGCTGTTTTTT. The chain combines TRBV29-1 with TRBJ2-2; D might be TRBD1 (6 bases). Germline loops: CDR1 SQVTM, CDR2 ANQGSEA. The CDR3 loop spans 11 amino acids. V was trimmed by 8 bases and J by 6 bases, leaving 10 bases between them.

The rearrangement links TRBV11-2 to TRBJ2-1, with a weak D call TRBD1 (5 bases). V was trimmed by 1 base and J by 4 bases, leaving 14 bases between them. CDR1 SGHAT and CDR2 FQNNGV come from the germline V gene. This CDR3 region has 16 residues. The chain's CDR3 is CASSLVYRSPYNEQFF. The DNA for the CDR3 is TGTGCCAGCAGCTTAGTCTACAGGAGTCCATACAATGAGCAGTTCTTC.

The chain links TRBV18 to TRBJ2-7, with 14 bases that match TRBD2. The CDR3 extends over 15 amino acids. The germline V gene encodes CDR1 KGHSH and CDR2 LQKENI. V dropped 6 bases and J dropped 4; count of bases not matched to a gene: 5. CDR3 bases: TGTGCCAGCTCCCGCGGGACTAGCGGGAGTTACGAGCAGTACTTC. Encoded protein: CASSRGTSGSYEQYF. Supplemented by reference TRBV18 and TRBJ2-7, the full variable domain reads NAGVMQNPRHLVRRRGQEARLRCSPMKGHSHVYWYRQLPEEGLKFMVYLQKENIIDESGMPKERFSAEFPKEGPSILRIQQVVRGDSAAYFCASSRGTSGSYEQYFGPGTRLTVT.